The T cell receptor (beta chain) under discussion was sequenced for a study of cytomegalovirus exposure and HLA in healthy donors. V lost 4 bases, J lost 1 base, and 11 bases lay in between. There are 14 residues in the CDR3. Germline V CDR1 and CDR2: SGHVS, FQNEAQ. The PCR employed 60 Vbeta primers together with 13 Jbeta primers. Generated by immunoSEQ multiplex PCR, the TCRdb table keeps only in-frame clones and is missing some. This sample carries more than 80,000 clones, 65% to 75% of them seen once, and the ten largest clones take roughly 2.8%. The V gene is TRBV7-8, the J gene TRBJ2-7, with D possibly matching TRBD2 (6 bases). This clonotype originated in a female donor in good health and CMV-seronegative. The sequenced material came from PBMCs. The CDR3 region is CASSSRTTSYEQYF. The CDR3 coding sequence is TGTGCCAGCAGCTCCCGGACTACATCCTACGAGCAGTACTTC.